This is a list of T cell receptor beta chains from one sample in a study of CD8 T cells in Susac syndrome. TCRdb ran MiXCR on the immunoSEQ multiplex PCR reads and lists one entry per CDR3 protein. The sample lists hundreds of thousands of distinct CDR3 sequences, almost 85% occurring once. Sequenced material: CD8+ T cells from PBMCs. These receptors were obtained from a human donor with multiple sclerosis. Each CDR3 is given with its conserved first and last residue. The D gene is left open where the match is weak. Rows give clone size only sometimes, using once, few, many, or a class for an expanded clone.

len | j_gene | v_gene | abundance | d_gene | CDR3aa | CDR3nt
14 | TRBJ2-7 | TRBV28 | - | - | CASSLKWAAGEQYF | TGTGCCAGCAGTTTAAAGTGGGCGGCCGGGGAGCAGTACTTC
15 | TRBJ2-3 | TRBV12-3/TRBV12-4 | - | TRBD1 | CASSWRGGVTDTQYF | TGTGCCAGCAGTTGGCGAGGGGGCGTGACAGATACGCAGTATTTT
16 | TRBJ1-1 | TRBV2 | - | - | CASSEGRDIMNTEAFF | TGTGCCAGCAGTGAAGGCAGGGACATCATGAACACTGAAGCTTTCTTT
14 | TRBJ2-7 | TRBV27 | - | - | CASSNGLTSYEQYF | TGTGCCAGCAGTAATGGTTTGACCTCCTACGAGCAGTACTTC
15 | TRBJ2-7 | TRBV7-9 | - | - | CASSTRQGGAYEQYF | TGTGCCAGCAGTACCCGACAGGGAGGAGCCTACGAGCAGTACTTC
12 | TRBJ2-1 | TRBV6-5 | - | - | CASSYALNEQFF | TGTGCCAGCAGTTACGCCTTAAATGAGCAGTTCTTC
14 | TRBJ2-7 | TRBV9 | few | - | CASSVAWSSYEQYF | TGTGCCAGCAGCGTAGCGTGGAGCTCCTACGAGCAGTACTTC
12 | TRBJ1-4 | TRBV12-3/TRBV12-4 | - | - | CASRFRTEKLFF | TGTGCCAGCAGATTCCGGACCGAAAAACTGTTTTTT
17 | TRBJ2-1 | TRBV2 | once | TRBD2 | CASSEGSGRSSYNEQFF | TGTGCCAGCAGTGAAGGAAGCGGGAGGAGCTCCTACAATGAGCAGTTCTTC
15 | TRBJ2-7 | TRBV27 | - | TRBD2 | CASSSLAGLSYEQYF | TGTGCCAGCAGTTCTTTAGCGGGCTTATCCTACGAGCAGTACTTC
16 | TRBJ2-1 | TRBV20-1 | few | TRBD2 | CSADGTSGRSYNEQFF | TGCAGTGCTGACGGGACTAGCGGTCGCTCCTACAATGAGCAGTTCTTC
16 | TRBJ2-7 | TRBV4-2 | - | TRBD2 | CASSPSQGLVSYEQYF | TGTGCCAGCAGCCCGTCTCAGGGACTAGTCTCCTACGAGCAGTACTTC
15 | TRBJ1-2 | TRBV20-1 | - | - | CSARGWVPGVYGYTF | TGCAGTGCTAGAGGATGGGTTCCAGGGGTTTATGGCTACACCTTC
17 | TRBJ2-3 | TRBV7-2 | - | TRBD1 | CASSLASAGTGTDTQYF | TGTGCCAGCAGCTTAGCTTCGGCCGGGACAGGGACCGATACGCAGTATTTT
10 | TRBJ1-5 | TRBV19 | - | - | CAMGNQPQHF | TGTGCCATGGGGAATCAGCCCCAGCATTTT
14 | TRBJ1-1 | TRBV27 | - | - | CASSLLALNTEAFF | TGTGCCAGCAGTTTACTTGCTCTGAACACTGAAGCTTTCTTT
14 | TRBJ2-7 | TRBV27 | - | - | CASSLGGTEYEQYF | TGTGCCAGCAGTTTGGGCGGGACAGAGTACGAGCAGTACTTC